This passage covers 28 T cell receptor beta chains from one sample sequenced in a study of graft-versus-host responses after intestinal transplantation. Method: immunoSEQ multiplex PCR; TCRdb's copy keeps in-frame clones and lacks some. The sample includes some 2,500 clones, 80% to 95% of them seen just once. Sequenced material: PBMCs, taken 19 days after intestinal transplant. These receptors all stem from a human patient who received an intestinal transplant, so some T cells may come from the graft donor.

The V and J genes are TRBV5-1 and TRBJ2-2; D possibly corresponds to TRBD1 (6 bases). CDR3 length: 16 residues. V lost 0 bases, J lost 6 bases, and 15 bases lay in between. In germline, CDR1 is SGHRS, CDR2 YFSETQ. The CDR3 region is CASSLEQGGNAGELFF. CDR3 nucleotide sequence: TGCGCCAGCAGCTTGGAACAGGGTGGTAACGCCGGGGAGCTGTTTTTT.

The chain links TRBV19 to TRBJ2-1, with 15 bases lining up with TRBD2. This CDR3 comprises 16 residues. Trimming removed 6 bases from V and 7 bases from J; junction bases left unmatched: 7. Germline assignment: CDR1 LNHDA and CDR2 SQIVND (reference sequence). CDR3 in amino acids: CASSRGTSGRMNEQFF. For the CDR3, the DNA is TGTGCCAGTAGCCGCGGGACTAGCGGGAGGATGAATGAGCAGTTCTTC.

The J gene is TRBJ2-7, the V gene TRBV19, with 9 bases fitting TRBD1. CDR1 and CDR2 from the germline V gene are LNHDA and SQIVND (reference sequence). After removal of 6 bases from V and 0 bases from J, the junction contained 3 bases not matched to a gene. The length of the CDR3 is 14 residues. In DNA, the CDR3 is TGTGCCAGTAGCGGGACAGGGAACTCCTACGAGCAGTACTTC. This sequence encodes CASSGTGNSYEQYF.

V gene TRBV28 combines with J gene TRBJ1-1; D gene unclear. V was shortened by 3 bases and J by 2 bases, with 10 bases between the two germline ends. Germline V gene data show CDR1 as MDHEN and CDR2 as SYDVKM. The CDR3 has 14 residues. The CDR3 coding sequence is TGTGCCAGCAGTTTTTTGGCGGTTAACACTGAAGCTTTCTTT. Protein product: CASSFLAVNTEAFF.

This chain connects TRBV7-9 to TRBJ2-1; TRBD1 aligns across 9 bases. The junction had 6 bases not matched to a gene; V was cut back by 5 bases and J by 7 bases. The germline gives CDR1 SEHNR, CDR2 FQNEAQ (reference sequence). The CDR3 is 14 amino acids. The CDR3 bases are TGTGCCAGCAGCGACCGGGACAGGGTAAATGAGCAGTTCTTC. Amino acids: CASSDRDRVNEQFF.

The V and J genes are TRBV11-2 and TRBJ2-7; D perhaps matches TRBD2 (6 bases). Germline loops: CDR1 SGHAT, CDR2 FQNNGV. There are 14 residues in the CDR3. V was cut by 2 bases and J by 3 bases, with 11 bases left in between. The DNA for the CDR3 is TGTGCCAGCAGCTTAAGGCGGGGCCACTACGAGCAGTACTTC. The encoded protein is CASSLRRGHYEQYF.

The chain has TRBV9 and TRBJ2-3, with D uncertain. Germline values: CDR1 SGDLS, CDR2 YYNGEE. Trimming pared 0 bases from V and 6 bases from J, leaving 17 bases between. This CDR3 comprises 16 residues. CDR3 in DNA: TGTGCCAGCAGCGTAGGAGCGAGACTTACTGATGATACGCAGTATTTT. It codes for CASSVGARLTDDTQYF. Full variable domain (missing parts from reference TRBV9 and TRBJ2-3): DSGVTQTPKHLITATGQRVTLRCSPRSGDLSVYWYQQSLDQGLQFLIQYYNGEERAKGNILERFSAQQFPDLHSELNLSSLELGDSALYFCASSVGARLTDDTQYFGPGTRLTVL.

The V call is TRBV6-6, the J call TRBJ1-5, with D possibly being TRBD1 (6 bases). Trimming took off 6 bases at V and 5 bases at J, with 14 bases between the two ends. Germline assignment: CDR1 MNHNY and CDR2 SVGAGI (reference sequence). The CDR3 is made up of 14 amino acids. CDR3: CASSTDRWYQPQHF. The CDR3 DNA reads as TGTGCCAGCAGCACCGACAGGTGGTATCAGCCCCAGCATTTT.

This clone was counted only a few times. The chain links TRBV6-5 to TRBJ2-5; a weak D match, TRBD1 (6 bases). Trimming took 2 bases from V and 3 from J, leaving 10 bases between them. Germline-derived CDR1 and CDR2 are MNHEY and SVGAGI. The CDR3 runs 14 residues. Here the CDR3 reads CASSYVQGKETQYF. The DNA of the CDR3 is TGTGCCAGCAGTTACGTGCAGGGGAAAGAGACCCAGTACTTC.

This chain connects TRBV19 to TRBJ1-1; D may be TRBD1 (6 bases). There are 13 residues in the CDR3. Germline lookup yields CDR1 LNHDA and CDR2 SQIVND (reference sequence). Trimming shortened V by 7 bases and J by 1 base, and 10 bases separated the two germline ends. The CDR3 protein is CASTQGQNTEAFF. The CDR3 nucleotides read TGTGCCAGTACTCAGGGGCAGAACACTGAAGCTTTCTTT. Full variable domain (outside the CDR3, taken from reference TRBV19 and TRBJ1-1): DGGITQSPKYLFRKEGQNVTLSCEQNLNHDAMYWYRQDPGQGLRLIYYSQIVNDFQKGDIAEGYSVSREKKESFPLTVTSAQKNPTAFYLCASTQGQNTEAFFGQGTRLTVV.

This clone was observed a handful of times. V usage is TRBV21-1 and J usage is TRBJ1-5. TRBV21-1 is a documented pseudogene. The CDR3 contains 17 residues. The CDR3 is CASSLELATLDHQPQHF. In nucleotides, the CDR3 is TGTGCCAGCAGTTTAGAGCTAGCTACATTGGATCATCAGCCCCAGCATTTT.

The rearrangement joins TRBV7-3 to TRBJ2-1; TRBD1 agrees at 11 bases. The CDR3 totals 15 residues. The germline V gene encodes CDR1 SGHTA and CDR2 FQGTGA. V shed 5 bases and J 10 bases; nucleotides not matched to a gene: 10. CDR3 in amino acids: CASSPAGQGGREQFF. In DNA, the CDR3 is TGTGCCAGCAGCCCCGCGGGACAGGGGGGTCGAGAGCAGTTCTTC.

This chain joins TRBV5-6 and TRBJ2-7; 7 bases fit TRBD1. The CDR3 runs 16 residues. CDR1 is SGHDT, CDR2 YYEEEE, per germline. Trimming at V came to 4 bases and at J to 2 bases, leaving 12 bases not matched to a gene. The CDR3 is CASSPSPGQRAYEQYV. DNA for the CDR3: TGTGCCAGCAGCCCTTCCCCGGGACAGAGAGCCTACGAGCAGTACGTC.

The chain joins TRBV29-1 to TRBJ2-5; 7 bases are a match to TRBD2. Germline CDR1 is SQVTM and CDR2 is ANQGSEA. The CDR3 totals 13 residues. The V segment lost 5 bases and the J segment 4 bases; nucleotides outside the gene matches: 7. The CDR3 DNA reads TGCAGCGTTAGCGGGGAGGAGTTAGAGACCCAGTACTTC. Translating it yields CSVSGEELETQYF.

This sequence joins TRBV7-6 and TRBJ2-7, with TRBD1 identical over 9 bases. This CDR3 comprises 13 residues. Germline V gene data show CDR1 as SGHVS and CDR2 as FNYEAQ. Unmatched junction bases numbered 7, after V lost 6 bases and J lost 7 bases. CDR3 nucleotide sequence: TGTGCCAGCAGTTCCAGGACAGGGGCTGAGCAGTACTTC. Its protein product is CASSSRTGAEQYF.

The chain combines TRBV5-1 with TRBJ2-2; TRBD2 agrees at 7 bases. This CDR3 comprises 20 residues. Germline CDR1 reads SGHRS; CDR2 reads YFSETQ. After removal of 0 bases from V and 5 bases from J, the junction contained 19 bases not matched to a gene. The CDR3 loop is CASSLEVAGVLPLLTGELFF. CDR3 nucleotide sequence: TGCGCCAGCAGCTTGGAAGTGGCGGGGGTCCTTCCATTATTAACCGGGGAGCTGTTTTTT. The full variable domain, with the rest looked up from reference TRBV5-1 and TRBJ2-2, is KAGVTQTPRYLIKTRGQQVTLSCSPISGHRSVSWYQQTPGQGLQFLFEYFSETQRNKGNFPGRFSGRQFSNSRSEMNVSTLELGDSALYLCASSLEVAGVLPLLTGELFFGEGSRLTVL.

The chain employs TRBV29-1 and TRBJ2-7, with D maybe TRBD2 (6 bases). Germline CDR1 and CDR2: SQVTM and ANQGSEA. The CDR3 runs 12 residues. Trimming pared 7 bases from V and 2 bases from J, leaving 12 bases between. CDR3 nucleotides: TGCAGCGCCTCGACGGGGGCCTACGAGCAGTACTTC. Translated, it gives CSASTGAYEQYF.

This clone has just a few counts. The J gene is TRBJ1-3, the V gene TRBV7-9; D ambiguous. From germline, CDR1 is SEHNR and CDR2 FQNEAQ (reference sequence). The CDR3 has 14 residues. V dropped 3 bases and J dropped 4 bases, with 10 bases sitting between them. The CDR3: CASSLILKGNTIYF. CDR3 DNA: TGTGCCAGCAGCTTGATCCTAAAGGGAAACACCATATATTTT.

The chain has TRBV5-1 and TRBJ2-1; 7 positions match TRBD2. Germline CDR1 is SGHRS and CDR2 is YFSETQ. With 2 bases clipped from V and 0 bases from J, the junction kept 5 bases outside the gene matches. There are 16 residues in the CDR3. CDR3 sequence reads: CASSLTSASSYNEQFF. CDR3 in DNA: TGCGCCAGCAGCTTAACTAGCGCTAGCTCCTACAATGAGCAGTTCTTC.

This chain joins TRBV27 and TRBJ1-1, with TRBD1 identical over 7 bases. Unmatched junction bases numbered 5, after V lost 6 bases and J lost 1 base. The CDR3 is 14 amino acids. Per germline, CDR1 MNHEY and CDR2 SMNVEV (reference sequence). CDR3 in amino acids: CASRPGQQNTEAFF. Written as DNA, the CDR3 is TGTGCCAGCAGACCGGGACAGCAGAACACTGAAGCTTTCTTT.

Notes on this clone: At one end, the junction sequence differs from germline, possibly due to a read error. The chain couples TRBV7-7 to TRBJ2-1, with TRBD2 matching 10 bases. CDR1 and CDR2 (germline): SSHAT, FNYEAQ (reference sequence). The CDR3 runs to 15 residues. The CDR3 here is CASSLSSGGYNEQFF. The CDR3 DNA reads as TGTGCTAGCAGCTTATCTAGCGGGGGTTACAATGAGCAGTTCTTC.

This clone was found once. The chain combines TRBV7-2 with TRBJ2-1, with no clear D. CDR3 length: 13 residues. The V end lost 1 base, the J end lost 6 bases, and 7 bases lay between the germline ends. Germline assignment: CDR1 SGHTA and CDR2 FQGNSA. The CDR3, as DNA: TGTGCCAGCAGCTTAGGTATCGTCAATGAGCAGTTCTTC. Translation gives CASSLGIVNEQFF.

The rearrangement links TRBV4-1 to TRBJ2-7, with 10 bases that match TRBD1. This CDR3 comprises 16 residues. With 3 bases clipped from V and 2 bases from J, the junction kept 7 bases outside the gene matches. Germline V gives CDR1 MGHRA, CDR2 YSYEKL. The CDR3 coding sequence is TGCGCCAGCAGCCAGGGACTAGGACAGGGGGCCTACGAGCAGTACTTC. Protein: CASSQGLGQGAYEQYF.

The chain employs TRBV7-9 and TRBJ2-3, with 12 positions matching TRBD2. V gave up 1 base and J gave up 4 bases; unmatched junction bases: 3. Germline lookup yields CDR1 SEHNR and CDR2 FQNEAQ (reference sequence). CDR3 length: 16 residues. The CDR3 nucleotides are TGTGCCAGCAGCTTAGGGCTAGCGGGGGGGCCAGATACGCAGTATTTT. It encodes CASSLGLAGGPDTQYF.

The V and J genes are TRBV4-3 and TRBJ2-2; TRBD2 matches at 12 bases. CDR1 and CDR2 from the germline V gene are LGHNA and YSLEER. The CDR3 consists of 17 residues. The V gene end was trimmed by 0 bases and the J gene end by 5 bases; junction bases not matched to a gene: 4. The CDR3 DNA is TGCGCCAGCAGCCAAGAGCTAGCGGGGGGGCAAACCGGGGAGCTGTTTTTT. As protein: CASSQELAGGQTGELFF.

The CDR3 nucleotides read TGTGCCAGCAGTCAGAGCGGGGCTTCCTACAATGAGCAGTTCTTC. It translates to CASSQSGASYNEQFF. J is TRBJ2-1 and V is TRBV27; 7 bases agree with TRBD2. The CDR3 has 15 amino acids. Germline V gene sequence: CDR1 MNHEY, CDR2 SMNVEV (reference sequence). The J segment lost 1 base and the V segment lost 5 bases, leaving 5 bases of the junction unmatched.

The V call is TRBV7-9, the J call TRBJ2-7; a weak D match, TRBD2 (6 bases). The length of the CDR3 is 13 residues. The germline V gene encodes CDR1 SEHNR and CDR2 FQNEAQ (reference sequence). Trimming took 5 bases from V and 4 from J, leaving 12 bases between them. The CDR3 nucleotides are TGTGCCAGCAGCCCGTCTGGGACTTACGAGCAGTACTTC. Amino acids: CASSPSGTYEQYF.

The J gene is TRBJ1-6, the V gene TRBV27, with D tentatively TRBD1 (6 bases). This CDR3 has 16 residues. Germline V CDR1 and CDR2: MNHEY, SMNVEV (reference sequence). V gave up 1 base and J gave up 8 bases, with 15 bases separating them. The CDR3 DNA is TGTGCCAGCAGTTTATTGATAGCAGGGGTCGATTCACCCCTCCACTTT. Its translation: CASSLLIAGVDSPLHF.